A single TCR beta chain is shown here with its context. Its antigen is currently unknown. V was pared by 4 bases and J by 2 bases, with 8 bases between. The CDR3 runs to 14 residues. Germline CDR1 is MNHEY and CDR2 is SVGAGI. The source of the sample is a study of OX40 agonist ivuxolimab in advanced cancers. Study context: Patients' therapy was ivuxolimab, an antibody that acts as an agonist of OX40 (CD134).

Autoimmune disease history or systemic immunosuppression led to patient exclusion. Only in-frame clones appear in the TCRdb table, and some are missing; sequencing was by immunoSEQ multiplex PCR. The sample includes 55,000 to 95,000 clones, 88% of them seen just once. Study-level findings and limits: With doses of 0.1 to 3.0 mg/kg, CD4+ and CD8+ blood T cells had undergone clonal expansion by week 6. It was not determined which antigens were specifically recognized by the peripheral T cells that had undergone clonal expansion.

The origin of this receptor is an adult with an advanced solid tumor such as melanoma, head and neck, liver or kidney cancer. Material: CD4+ or CD8+ T cells sorted from blood, obtained in a trial of the OX40 agonist ivuxolimab. The chain links TRBV6-5 to TRBJ1-4; D unclear. The CDR3 region is CASSWQMTNEKLFF. The CDR3 region has the DNA TGTGCCAGCAGTTGGCAGATGACTAATGAAAAACTGTTTTTT.